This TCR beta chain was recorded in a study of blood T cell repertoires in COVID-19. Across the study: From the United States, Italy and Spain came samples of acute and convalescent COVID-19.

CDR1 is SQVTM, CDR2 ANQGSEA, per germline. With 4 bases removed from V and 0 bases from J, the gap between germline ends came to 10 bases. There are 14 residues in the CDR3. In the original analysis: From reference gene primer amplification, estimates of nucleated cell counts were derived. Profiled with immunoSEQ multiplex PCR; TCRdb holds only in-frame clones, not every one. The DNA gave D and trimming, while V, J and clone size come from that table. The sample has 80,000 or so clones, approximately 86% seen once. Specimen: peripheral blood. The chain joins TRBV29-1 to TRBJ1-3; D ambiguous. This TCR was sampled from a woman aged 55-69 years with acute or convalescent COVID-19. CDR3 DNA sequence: TGCAGCGTTGTGGACTCCATCTCTGGAAACACCATATATTTT. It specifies CSVVDSISGNTIYF.